The T cell receptor beta chain under discussion was sequenced for a study of blood T cell repertoires in COVID-19. For the study at large: T cells, B-cell-depleted T cells, or PBMCs provided the cDNA or gDNA that served as material.

Authors' analysis steps: It was from reference gene primer amplification that nucleated cell counts were estimated. The assay was immunoSEQ multiplex PCR, and TCRdb's table has in-frame clones only and misses some. That table supplies the V and J calls and clone size; D and trimming were determined from the DNA. This table holds 150,000 to 200,000 clones, about 88% found once. This CDR3 region has 15 residues. In germline, CDR1 is SGHRS, CDR2 YFSETQ. V was pared by 0 bases and J by 4 bases, with 3 bases of the junction left unmatched. The rearrangement joins TRBV5-1 to TRBJ1-1; TRBD1 matches 10 bases. The sequence was collected from a middle-aged man with active or convalescent COVID-19. The sequencing sample was made of peripheral blood. The CDR3 bases are TGCGCCAGCAGCTTGGATTGGACAGGGGGCACTGAAGCTTTCTTT. Translating it yields CASSLDWTGGTEAFF.